These T cell receptor beta chains were read from a single sample in a study of cytomegalovirus exposure and HLA in healthy donors. Only in-frame clones appear in the TCRdb table, and some are missing; sequencing was by immunoSEQ multiplex PCR. Among under 200,000 clones, 79% were seen once, and the ten largest hold more than 0.55%. Input material: PBMCs. These receptors were collected from a woman in her thirties or forties in good health and CMV-seronegative. Each CDR3 is given with its conserved first and last residue. Clone size is stated in some rows and not others, as once, few, many or a class when expanded.

CDR3,V,J,size
CASSVSGGSSYNEQFF,TRBV9,TRBJ2-1,.
CASQTRNAYEQYF,TRBV28,TRBJ2-7,few
CASSQTAVAGANVLTF,TRBV4-3,TRBJ2-6,.
CAINLGIQGASGEQFF,TRBV10-3,TRBJ2-1,.
CASSLAPLQGDNQPQHF,TRBV7-2,TRBJ1-5,.
CASGLVTGTNFYEQYF,TRBV12-5,TRBJ2-7,.
CSVEDPRTNTNTDTQYF,TRBV29-1,TRBJ2-3,.
CASSFGGQNNSPLHF,TRBV7-9,TRBJ1-6,.
CASSRRTSGRGDTQYF,TRBV7-8,TRBJ2-3,.
CASSPAGQGNYGYTF,TRBV4-1,TRBJ1-2,.
CASSPDRAGQPQHF,TRBV7-8,TRBJ1-5,.
CASSLSSGRGSYNEQFF,TRBV7-2,TRBJ2-1,few